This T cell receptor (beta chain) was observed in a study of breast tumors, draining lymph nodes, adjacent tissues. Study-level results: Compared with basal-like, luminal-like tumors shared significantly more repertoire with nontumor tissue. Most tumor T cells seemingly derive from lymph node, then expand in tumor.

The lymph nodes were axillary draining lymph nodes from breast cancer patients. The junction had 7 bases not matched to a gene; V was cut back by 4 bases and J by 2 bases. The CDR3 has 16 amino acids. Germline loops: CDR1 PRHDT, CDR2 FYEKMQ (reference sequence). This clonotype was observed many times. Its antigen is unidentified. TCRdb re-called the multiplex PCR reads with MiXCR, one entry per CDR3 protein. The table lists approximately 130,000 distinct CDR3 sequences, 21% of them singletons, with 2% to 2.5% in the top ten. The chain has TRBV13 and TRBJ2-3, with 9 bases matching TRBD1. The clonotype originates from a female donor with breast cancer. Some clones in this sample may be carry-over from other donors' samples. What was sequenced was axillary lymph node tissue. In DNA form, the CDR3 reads TGTGCCAGCAGCTCTACAGGGGGCGCCCACACAGATACGCAGTATTTT. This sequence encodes CASSSTGGAHTDTQYF.